One sample yielded the 16 T cell receptor beta chains listed below, sequenced in a study of blood T cells in healthy people across ages. Sample-barcoded 5' priming and a J-beta primer mix drove a second PCR of 7 to 11 cycles. Each CDR3 protein is one row after TCRdb ran MiXCR on the 5' RACE reads. The sample lists hundreds of thousands of distinct CDR3 sequences, about a third occurring once. Specimen: blood. The receptors were gathered from a woman aged 80 or over in good health.

This chain links TRBV29-1 with TRBJ2-7; D ambiguous. Germline lookup yields CDR1 SQVTM and CDR2 ANQGSEA. The CDR3 has 11 residues. V gave up 3 bases and J gave up 6 bases, with 9 bases separating them. Here the CDR3 DNA reads TGCAGCGTTGAGGGGTACGGCGAGCAGTACTTC. Residues: CSVEGYGEQYF.

This clonotype has a handful of counts. The genes are TRBV20-1 and TRBJ1-5; maybe TRBD1 (5 bases). The V and J ends lost 3 bases and 2 bases respectively, with 11 bases between them. CDR1 DFQATT and CDR2 SNEGSKA come from the germline V gene (reference sequence). The CDR3 is 14 amino acids. The CDR3 coding sequence is TGCAGTGCTAGTAGGGGACCTCGCAATCAGCCCCAGCATTTT. Translated, it gives CSASRGPRNQPQHF.

V and J are TRBV28 and TRBJ1-5, with D possibly matching TRBD1 (5 bases). The V and J ends lost 6 bases and 1 base respectively, with 10 bases between them. The CDR3 extends over 14 amino acids. Germline V gene data show CDR1 as MDHEN and CDR2 as SYDVKM. The CDR3 bases are TGTGCCAGCAGGGCCCCAGGGAGCAATCAGCCCCAGCATTTT. Residues: CASRAPGSNQPQHF.

J is TRBJ2-1 and V is TRBV20-1; 7 nucleotides agree with TRBD2. The J call is in doubt because the DNA end fits TRBJ2-7 better. This CDR3 is built from 14 residues. CDR1 and CDR2 from the germline V gene are DFQATT and SNEGSKA (reference sequence). As DNA, the CDR3 is TGCAGTGCTAGAGATATCGGGGGGTCTAACGAGCAGTACTTC. Translation gives CSARDIGGSNEQYF.

Concerning this clonotype itself: A clone one base away is much larger, so this may be a read error. This rearrangement joins TRBV2 to TRBJ1-2; D is undetermined. This CDR3 has 17 amino acids. In germline, CDR1 is SNHLY, CDR2 FYNNEI. Trimming cost V 0 bases and J 3 bases, with 17 bases left between them. The CDR3 is CASSEAQFGRQDYGYTF. The CDR3 coding sequence is TGTGCCAGCAGTGAAGCGCAGTTCGGCAGGCAAGACTATGGCTACACCTTC. Using reference TRBV2 and TRBJ1-2 for the parts outside the CDR3, the full variable domain is EPEVTQTPSHQVTQMGQEVILRCVPISNHLYFYWYRQILGQKVEFLVSFYNNEISEKSEIFDDQFSVERPDGSNFTLKIRSTKLEDSAMYFCASSEAQFGRQDYGYTFGSGTRLTVV.

The rearrangement joins TRBV30 to TRBJ1-1; 10 bases line up with TRBD1. This CDR3 region has 12 residues. The junction had 1 base not matched to a gene; V was cut back by 5 bases and J by 4 bases. Germline V gene data show CDR1 as GTSNPN and CDR2 as SVGIG (reference sequence). The CDR3 region is CAWGQGVTEAFF. In DNA, the CDR3 is TGTGCCTGGGGACAGGGGGTCACTGAAGCTTTCTTT. The whole variable domain, filled in from reference TRBV30 and TRBJ1-1, reads SQTIHQWPATLVQPVGSPLSLECTVEGTSNPNLYWYRQAAGRGLQLLFYSVGIGQISSEVPQNLSASRPQDRQFILSSKKLLLSDSGFYLCAWGQGVTEAFFGQGTRLTVV.

This clonotype was seen a handful of times. The chain uses TRBV20-1 and TRBJ2-3; D ambiguous. This CDR3 spans 15 amino acids. The germline V gene encodes CDR1 DFQATT and CDR2 SNEGSKA (reference sequence). V was trimmed by 6 bases and J by 0 bases, leaving 16 bases between them. DNA for the CDR3: TGCAGTGCCAGGTTGACTTTTCCTAGCACAGATACGCAGTATTTT. Translation gives CSARLTFPSTDTQYF.

This clonotype was seen many times. The CDR3 region is CASSPNRGGTDTQYF. CDR3 nucleotide sequence: TGTGCCAGCAGCCCTAACAGGGGCGGCACAGATACGCAGTATTTT. The rearrangement links TRBV6-6 to TRBJ2-3; TRBD1 matches at 7 bases. Trimming cost V 6 bases and J 1 base; bases outside gene matches: 7. The germline gives CDR1 MNHNY, CDR2 SVGAGI (reference sequence). CDR3 length: 15 residues.

This chain connects TRBV6-5 to TRBJ1-1; D is uncertain. V lost 5 bases to trimming and J lost 1 base, with 14 bases between them. This CDR3 region has 15 residues. Germline V gene lookup returns CDR1 MNHEY and CDR2 SVGAGI. CDR3 nucleotide sequence: TGTGCCAGCAGTAAAGAGCCTATCAAGAACACTGAAGCTTTCTTT. The encoded protein is CASSKEPIKNTEAFF.

The genes are TRBV5-6 and TRBJ1-5, with 9 bases lining up with TRBD1. Germline CDR1 is SGHDT and CDR2 is YYEEEE. This CDR3 comprises 15 residues. Losses at the gene ends were 3 bases for V and 9 bases for J; bases not matched to a gene: 10. Here the CDR3 DNA reads TGTGCCAGCAGCTGGGCCGGGACAGGGCATCCGCCCCAGCATTTT. Its translation: CASSWAGTGHPPQHF.

This clonotype was detected once. Possible read error: a much larger clone is one base away. The chain has TRBV5-5 and TRBJ1-2; D uncertain. Germline lookup yields CDR1 SGHKS and CDR2 YYEKEE (reference sequence). This CDR3 comprises 14 residues. CDR3 region: CTSSLILGDYGYTF. CDR3 bases: TGTACCAGCAGCTTGATTCTCGGGGACTATGGCTACACCTTC.

About this clonotype itself: This sequence may be a read error, since a much larger clone differs from it by one base. The chain couples TRBV5-1 to TRBJ2-1, with TRBD1 as a possible D gene (6 bases). This CDR3 is built from 15 residues. The germline V gene encodes CDR1 SGHRS and CDR2 YFSETQ. Trimming pared 4 bases from V and 4 bases from J, leaving 15 bases between. CDR3 loop: CASSPGQRSYNEQFF. For the CDR3, the DNA is TGCGCCAGCAGCCCAGGACAGCGATCTTACAATGAGCAGTTCTTC.

The sample holds a few counts of this clonotype. V is TRBV6-5 and J is TRBJ1-1; TRBD1 matches 8 bases. Germline V gene sequence: CDR1 MNHEY, CDR2 SVGAGI. V lost 0 bases, J lost 9 bases, and 12 bases stayed unmatched. The CDR3 covers 16 residues. The CDR3 loop reads CASSYSGLGQGGKAFF. The CDR3 DNA reads TGTGCCAGCAGTTACTCGGGGCTCGGACAGGGTGGTAAAGCTTTCTTT.

V and J are TRBV24-1 and TRBJ1-1; D unclear. The CDR3 totals 13 residues. The V end lost 8 bases, the J end lost 6 bases, and 15 bases lay between the germline ends. The germline CDR1 and CDR2 sequences are KGHDR and SFDVKD. The chain's CDR3 is CATKSAPGPEAFF. CDR3 coding DNA: TGTGCCACCAAAAGCGCCCCGGGCCCTGAAGCTTTCTTT.

The J gene is TRBJ2-7, the V gene TRBV27, with TRBD2 matching 9 bases. Per germline, CDR1 MNHEY and CDR2 SMNVEV (reference sequence). Germline trimming cut 3 bases from V and 3 bases from J; bases unmatched to any gene: 3. There are 14 residues in the CDR3. CDR3 loop: CASSLREGCYEQYF. The CDR3 DNA sequence: TGTGCCAGCAGTTTGCGGGAGGGCTGCTACGAGCAGTACTTC.

There are a few counts of this clonotype. V usage is TRBV6-5 and J usage is TRBJ1-5; D is unresolved. This CDR3 spans 15 amino acids. Germline V gene sequence: CDR1 MNHEY, CDR2 SVGAGI. V lost 5 bases and J lost 0, with 11 bases in between. The CDR3, as DNA: TGTGCCAGCAGTCCAACAGTGTCTAGCAATCAGCCCCAGCATTTT. This encodes CASSPTVSSNQPQHF.